This T cell receptor beta chain came from a study of T cells in Graves' hyperthyroidism and ophthalmopathy. Researchers took RNA transcripts and amplified the TCR beta CDR3 regions from them. Initially, a first-round RT-PCR of the TCR CDR3 employed the HTBI primer set. TCRdb redid the calling of the multiplex PCR reads with MiXCR, one entry per CDR3 protein. The sample carries hundreds of thousands of distinct CDR3 sequences, roughly 15% recorded once. Trimming at V came to 3 bases and at J to 6 bases, leaving 5 bases not matched to a gene. CDR3 length: 15 residues. CDR1 is MDHEN, CDR2 SYDVKM, per germline. This clonotype was counted between two and nine times. A much larger clone lies one base from this, so it may be a read error.

The J gene is TRBJ2-1, the V gene TRBV28, with TRBD2 matching over 10 bases. The specimen sequenced was blood. The receptor was isolated from a woman aged 60 to 75 with Graves' ophthalmopathy. This CDR3 reads CASSFLAGDFNEQFF. Written as DNA, the CDR3 is TGTGCCAGCAGTTTCCTAGCGGGAGATTTCAATGAGCAGTTCTTC.